This T cell receptor beta chain was captured by sequencing in a study of cytomegalovirus exposure and HLA in healthy donors. Germline CDR1 MNHNS, CDR2 SASEGT. The junction had 5 bases not matched to a gene; V was cut back by 3 bases and J by 4 bases. The CDR3 is made up of 15 amino acids. Primers for the PCR totalled 60 Vbeta and 13 Jbeta. The method was immunoSEQ multiplex PCR; TCRdb's version includes in-frame clones alone and lacks a portion of them. In the table there are under 200,000 clones, around 79% of which are singletons. The sequenced sample was PBMCs. This rearrangement joins TRBV6-1 to TRBJ2-5; 10 nucleotides line up with TRBD1. The sequence came from a woman in her thirties or forties in good health and CMV-seronegative. For the CDR3, the DNA is TGTGCCAGCAGTGAGGCGACAGGGGGCCTAGAGACCCAGTACTTC. This encodes CASSEATGGLETQYF.